The 5 T cell receptor beta chains in this list originate from one sample, sequenced in a study of T cells after posttransplantation cyclophosphamide. This table comes from immunoSEQ multiplex PCR, and its TCRdb copy is limited to in-frame clones, with some not included. The data show some 40,000 clones, with none appearing a single time. Sequencing used PBMCs. These receptor sequences come from a woman aged 45-65 years in good health and a related stem cell transplant donor.

This clone was detected ten times or more. The chain recombines TRBV5-5 with TRBJ1-5; D not resolved. Germline V gene sequence: CDR1 SGHKS, CDR2 YYEKEE (reference sequence). Deletions cut 1 base from V and 0 bases from J, with 11 bases between. The CDR3 runs to 16 residues. The CDR3 nucleotides read TGTGCCAGCAGCTTGTGGGCAGATAATAGCAATCAGCCCCAGCATTTT. It is translated as CASSLWADNSNQPQHF. The variable domain in full, completed from reference TRBV5-5 and TRBJ1-5, reads DAGVTQSPTHLIKTRGQQVTLRCSPISGHKSVSWYQQVLGQGPQFIFQYYEKEERGRGNFPDRFSARQFPNYSSELNVNALLLGDSALYLCASSLWADNSNQPQHFGDGTRLSIL.

This clone appeared many times. The chain carries TRBV4-1 and TRBJ2-3, with TRBD2 matching 9 bases. Germline CDR1 and CDR2: MGHRA and YSYEKL. The CDR3 totals 16 residues. V was pared by 2 bases and J by 0 bases, with 3 bases of the junction left unmatched. For the CDR3, the DNA is TGCGCCAGCAGCCAATTTGCGGGGGGGAGCACAGATACGCAGTATTTT. As protein: CASSQFAGGSTDTQYF.

This clone has ten or more counts. Other DNA variants within this sample encode the same CDR3. In DNA form, the CDR3 reads TGTGCCAGCAGCCGACTGACCGGGTACGAGCAGTACTTC. It yields the protein CASSRLTGYEQYF. The rearrangement links TRBV5-4 to TRBJ2-7; D unresolved. CDR1 SGHNT and CDR2 YYREEE come from the germline V gene (reference sequence). This CDR3 is built from 13 residues. Trimming cost V 4 bases and J 4 bases, with 12 bases left between them.

This clone showed up many times. The chain employs TRBV7-8 and TRBJ1-2, with a possible D match to TRBD1 (5 bases). Trimming cost V 2 bases and J 2 bases, with 24 bases left between them. Germline V gene data show CDR1 as SGHVS and CDR2 as FQNEAQ. The CDR3 covers 19 residues. The CDR3 bases are TGTGCCAGCAGCTTATCAAGAGGTTTGCAAACAGGAACAAACTATGGCTACACCTTC. It is translated as CASSLSRGLQTGTNYGYTF.

V usage is TRBV4-2 and J usage is TRBJ2-5, with TRBD1 matching 8 bases. The DNA matches TRBJ2-7 better at its end, which makes the J call doubtful. This CDR3 has 14 amino acids. Germline V gene sequence: CDR1 LGHNA, CDR2 YNFKEQ. The CDR3 sequence is CASSTDRGSYEQYF. DNA of the CDR3: TGTGCCAGCAGCACCGACAGGGGATCCTACGAGCAGTACTTC.